This T cell receptor beta chain was retrieved from a study of T cell changes during pregnancy in multiple sclerosis. Trimming stripped 0 bases from V and 7 bases from J, with 14 bases between. CDR1 is SGHKS and CDR2 is YYEKEE in the germline V gene (reference sequence). The CDR3 contains 15 residues. Method: immunoSEQ multiplex PCR; TCRdb's copy keeps in-frame clones and lacks some. This sample has some 64,000 clones; roughly 90% occur once, and the top ten carry 2.5% to 4%. V and J are TRBV5-5 and TRBJ2-1; tentative D call: TRBD1 (5 bases). Sequencing was performed on peripheral blood, taken in the first trimester of pregnancy. The receptor was derived from a female donor in good health, enrolled as a control in a pregnancy study. CDR3 in amino acids: CASSLAEGARNEQFF. In DNA form, the CDR3 reads TGTGCCAGCAGCTTGGCCGAAGGGGCAAGGAATGAGCAGTTCTTC. Based on the CDR3 plus reference TRBV5-5 and TRBJ2-1, the full variable domain is DAGVTQSPTHLIKTRGQQVTLRCSPISGHKSVSWYQQVLGQGPQFIFQYYEKEERGRGNFPDRFSARQFPNYSSELNVNALLLGDSALYLCASSLAEGARNEQFFGPGTRLTVL.